The source of this T cell receptor beta chain is a study of CD8+ T cells in alopecia areata. Study-wide background: Treated patients swallowed 5 to 10 mg of oral tofacitinib twice daily. Overall study findings and caveats: Scalp data also include sequences from resident alphabeta T cells of normal skin. Especially in alopecia totalis/universalis, lesional scalp showed greater clonality than normal scalp did.

As to treatment: oral pan-JAK inhibitor, 5-10 mg twice daily. Germline CDR1 SGHRS, CDR2 YFSETQ. V lost 3 bases, J lost 1 base, and 7 bases lay in between. This CDR3 is 13 amino acids long. Turning to this clone: Antigen: not known.

The authors extracted RNA and reverse transcribed it into cDNA as the sequencing template. Only in-frame clones appear in the TCRdb table, and some are missing; sequencing was by immunoSEQ multiplex PCR. This table holds 200,000 to 250,000 clones, about three fifths found once. This sequence was found in a human donor with alopecia areata. This material consisted of CD4+ T cells sorted from blood, taken at week 4, from a patient treated with tofacitinib. The rearrangement uses TRBV5-1 and TRBJ1-1; D is uncertain. The CDR3, as DNA: TGCGCCAGCAGCTACGAAGCGAACACTGAAGCTTTCTTT. It is translated as CASSYEANTEAFF.